This entry lists 27 T cell receptor beta chains sequenced from one sample in a study of blood T cell repertoires in COVID-19. The protocol was immunoSEQ multiplex PCR, while the TCRdb copy is restricted to in-frame clones and leaves out a portion. The sample consists of about 210,000 clones, roughly 85% of them appearing once. Specimen: peripheral blood. The receptors originated from an older woman with COVID-19, enrolled during active disease.

The J gene is TRBJ2-3, the V gene TRBV4-3, with 7 nucleotides matching TRBD1. The V gene end was trimmed by 0 bases and the J gene end by 14 bases; junction bases not matched to a gene: 11. In germline, CDR1 is LGHNA, CDR2 YSLEER. The CDR3 loop spans 14 amino acids. The CDR3 reads CASSQDLVPGQLYF. CDR3 sequence (DNA): TGCGCCAGCAGCCAAGATCTAGTACCGGGACAGTTGTATTTT.

The V and J genes are TRBV5-1 and TRBJ1-2; 7 bases are shared with TRBD1. Germline V gene data show CDR1 as SGHRS and CDR2 as YFSETQ. The J segment lost 1 base and the V segment lost 0 bases, leaving 6 bases of the junction unmatched. The CDR3 consists of 16 residues. CDR3 protein: CASSLEGGVNNYGYTF. The DNA for the CDR3 is TGCGCCAGCAGCTTGGAAGGGGGCGTAAATAACTATGGCTACACCTTC.

Here the CDR3 DNA reads TGTGCCAGCAGCCACGGGGACAGAGATAATTCACCCCTCCACTTT. Its translation: CASSHGDRDNSPLHF. V usage is TRBV3-1 (or the pseudogene TRBV3-2) and J usage is TRBJ1-6, with TRBD1 matching 7 bases. V was clipped by 3 bases and J by 5 bases; unmatched bases: 4. The CDR3 extends over 15 amino acids. CDR1 and CDR2 (germline): LGHDT, YNNKEL (reference sequence).

This clone showed up just a few times. This chain uses TRBV27 with TRBJ2-2, with a possible D match to TRBD1 (6 bases). This CDR3 has 17 amino acids. Germline CDR1 reads MNHEY; CDR2 reads SMNVEV (reference sequence). The V gene lost 2 bases and the J gene lost 0 bases, with 13 bases spanning the gap. The chain's CDR3 is CASSLHDRLANTGELFF. CDR3 nucleotides: TGTGCCAGCAGTTTACATGACAGGCTGGCGAACACCGGGGAGCTGTTTTTT.

The CDR3 here is CASTRTGFAGYGYTF. The CDR3 DNA follows: TGTGCCAGCACCAGGACAGGGTTCGCTGGCTATGGCTACACCTTC. This rearrangement joins TRBV6-5 to TRBJ1-2; 8 nucleotides agree with TRBD1. The V gene's germline CDR1 is MNHEY and CDR2 SVGAGI. This CDR3 contains 15 residues. V gave up 7 bases and J gave up 4 bases; unmatched junction bases: 11.

The chain uses TRBV30 and TRBJ2-3; TRBD2 aligns across 12 bases. The CDR3 loop spans 14 amino acids. Germline CDR1 reads GTSNPN; CDR2 reads SVGIG (reference sequence). Unmatched junction bases numbered 2, after V lost 4 bases and J lost 3 bases. The CDR3 DNA sequence: TGTGCCTGGAAAACTAGCGGGGGGACAGATACGCAGTATTTT. This codes for CAWKTSGGTDTQYF.

This clone was observed a single time. The germline gene is not matched at one end of the junction; a read error may be the cause. The rearrangement uses TRBV7-7 and TRBJ1-3, with D unresolved. This CDR3 spans 14 amino acids. Germline V gene sequence: CDR1 SSHAT, CDR2 FNYEAQ (reference sequence). CDR3 nucleotides: TGTGCTAGCAGCCCGGACGCCCGAGGGAACACCATATATTTT. It encodes CASSPDARGNTIYF.

This chain joins TRBV19 and TRBJ2-2, with a weak D call TRBD1 (6 bases). Germline V gene sequence: CDR1 LNHDA, CDR2 SQIVND (reference sequence). The CDR3 contains 14 residues. The ends were cut back, 7 bases at V and 2 bases at J, with 11 bases in the middle. CDR3 loop: CASTLGTNTGELFF. The CDR3 DNA reads TGTGCCAGTACCCTCGGGACAAACACCGGGGAGCTGTTTTTT. Full variable domain (rest looked up from reference TRBV19 and TRBJ2-2): DGGITQSPKYLFRKEGQNVTLSCEQNLNHDAMYWYRQDPGQGLRLIYYSQIVNDFQKGDIAEGYSVSREKKESFPLTVTSAQKNPTAFYLCASTLGTNTGELFFGEGSRLTVL.

The V call is TRBV6-5, the J call TRBJ2-3; weak D call: TRBD1 (6 bases). CDR1 is MNHEY, CDR2 SVGAGI, per germline. The germline V and J ends were trimmed by 6 bases and 1 base, with 14 bases remaining between them. The CDR3 extends over 15 amino acids. The CDR3 loop is CASSLQGSGTDTQYF. As DNA, the CDR3 is TGTGCCAGCAGCCTACAGGGTTCGGGCACAGATACGCAGTATTTT.

This chain links TRBV4-3 with TRBJ2-7; tentative D call: TRBD1 (6 bases). The CDR3 is 15 amino acids. Germline CDR1 LGHNA, CDR2 YSLEER. The V end was cut by 2 bases, the J end by 3 bases, with 14 bases between. Written as DNA, the CDR3 is TGCGCCAGCAGCCAATCCGGACAGATGGACTACGAGCAGTACTTC. As protein: CASSQSGQMDYEQYF.

The rearrangement uses TRBV5-1 and TRBJ1-3, with a weak D call TRBD1 (5 bases). Germline lookup yields CDR1 SGHRS and CDR2 YFSETQ. V was cut by 6 bases and J by 4 bases, with 14 bases left in between. The CDR3 length is 14 residues. In DNA form, the CDR3 reads TGCGCCAGCAAAGCCGGGGCGGGAGGAAACACCATATATTTT. This gives the protein CASKAGAGGNTIYF.

V gene TRBV30 combines with J gene TRBJ2-3, with 10 nucleotides matching TRBD2. The CDR3 has 15 amino acids. The trim removed 2 bases at V and 2 bases at J, leaving 4 bases unmatched. Per germline, CDR1 GTSNPN and CDR2 SVGIG (reference sequence). Here the CDR3 reads CAWSSGLADTDTQYF. The CDR3 bases are TGTGCCTGGAGTTCAGGACTAGCGGACACAGATACGCAGTATTTT.

This chain uses TRBV5-4 with TRBJ1-2; possibly TRBD1 for D (6 bases). V dropped 1 base and J dropped 10 bases, with 8 bases sitting between them. Germline-derived CDR1 and CDR2 are SGHNT and YYREEE (reference sequence). The CDR3 has 11 amino acids. CDR3 nucleotide sequence: TGTGCCAGCAGCTTGACAGGGTCCTACACCTTC. It codes for CASSLTGSYTF.

This chain links TRBV27 with TRBJ2-1; 11 nucleotides agree with TRBD2. The CDR3 totals 15 residues. CDR1 MNHEY and CDR2 SMNVEV come from the germline V gene (reference sequence). J was trimmed by 6 bases and V by 5 bases; bases with no gene match: 6. This CDR3 reads CASSPLAGVGNEQFF. In DNA, the CDR3 is TGTGCCAGCAGTCCACTAGCGGGAGTGGGCAATGAGCAGTTCTTC.

This chain joins TRBV18 and TRBJ1-5; D unresolved. V was pared by 2 bases and J by 0 bases, with 11 bases between. The CDR3 runs 16 residues. CDR1 is KGHSH and CDR2 is LQKENI in the germline V gene. This CDR3 reads CASSPASWASNQPQHF. CDR3 DNA sequence: TGTGCCAGCTCACCAGCCTCGTGGGCTAGCAATCAGCCCCAGCATTTT.

This chain joins TRBV19 and TRBJ2-7, with a possible D match to TRBD2 (5 bases). Trimming removed 5 bases from V and 3 bases from J, with 17 bases in between. The CDR3 runs 15 residues. CDR1 and CDR2 from the germline V gene are LNHDA and SQIVND (reference sequence). The CDR3: CASSLPGNPVYEQYF. The CDR3, as DNA: TGTGCCAGTAGTCTCCCGGGAAACCCCGTCTACGAGCAGTACTTC.

The V gene is TRBV2, the J gene TRBJ1-6; the D gene is possibly TRBD1 (6 bases). Germline-derived CDR1 and CDR2 are SNHLY and FYNNEI. Trimming removed 5 bases at V and 7 bases at J, with 12 bases between. This CDR3 is 14 amino acids long. In DNA, the CDR3 is TGTGCCAGCAGTCTCAGGGGAAAAAATTCACCCCTCCACTTT. Amino acid sequence: CASSLRGKNSPLHF.

The gene calls are TRBV3-1 (or the pseudogene TRBV3-2) and TRBJ2-3; TRBD1 matches 7 bases. This CDR3 has 14 amino acids. Germline CDR1 and CDR2: LGHDT and YNNKEL (reference sequence). The ends lost 2 bases at V and 1 base at J; junction bases unmatched: 0. CDR3 sequence (DNA): TGTGCCAGCAGCCAAACAGGGGGCACAGATACGCAGTATTTT. This translates into CASSQTGGTDTQYF.

The chain has TRBV29-1 and TRBJ1-6; D might be TRBD1 (5 bases). Germline loops: CDR1 SQVTM, CDR2 ANQGSEA. V lost 4 bases, J lost 8 bases, and 12 bases lay in between. This CDR3 has 13 amino acids. The CDR3 DNA sequence: TGCAGCGTTGCGGCCGGGGGGGATTCACCCCTCCACTTT. Translating it yields CSVAAGGDSPLHF.

The table lists this clone with a count of one. The V gene is TRBV18, the J gene TRBJ1-6, with 9 nucleotides matching TRBD1. The CDR3 contains 17 residues. From germline, CDR1 is KGHSH and CDR2 LQKENI. The ends lost 3 bases at V and 10 bases at J; junction bases unmatched: 13. DNA of the CDR3: TGTGCCAGCTCACCTACCCAACCGGGACAGGGTTCCTCACCCCTCCACTTT. Translated: CASSPTQPGQGSSPLHF.

This rearrangement joins TRBV9 to TRBJ1-1; 8 bases are a match to TRBD1. Trimming took 2 bases from V and 2 from J; bases not matched to a gene: 11. The CDR3 loop spans 17 amino acids. In germline, CDR1 is SGDLS, CDR2 YYNGEE. The CDR3 is CASSVFLPGQGNTEAFF. The CDR3 region has the DNA TGTGCCAGCAGCGTCTTCTTGCCAGGACAGGGAAACACTGAAGCTTTCTTT.

This clone appeared once. This chain links TRBV7-8 with TRBJ2-1; D is unresolved. This CDR3 region has 14 residues. The V end was cut by 1 base, the J end by 12 bases, with 16 bases between. CDR1 SGHVS and CDR2 FQNEAQ come from the germline V gene. The CDR3: CASSLVGPRVAQFF. CDR3 DNA: TGTGCCAGCAGCTTAGTGGGCCCCAGAGTGGCGCAGTTCTTC.

This clone has only one observation. This chain links TRBV6-6 with TRBJ2-7; D may be TRBD1 (6 bases). Germline lookup yields CDR1 MNHNY and CDR2 SVGAGI (reference sequence). With 6 bases removed from V and 1 base from J, the gap between germline ends came to 16 bases. The CDR3 length is 15 residues. The CDR3, as DNA: TGTGCCAGCAGGACACACAGGGCCGCTTCCTACGAGCAGTACTTC. Amino acid sequence: CASRTHRAASYEQYF.

V gene TRBV10-3 combines with J gene TRBJ1-1; possibly TRBD1 for D (6 bases). V lost 7 bases to trimming and J lost 5 bases, with 17 bases between them. CDR3 length equals 14 residues. Germline lookup yields CDR1 ENHRY and CDR2 SYGVKD. This CDR3 reads CAINSNREGTEAFF. The CDR3, as DNA: TGTGCCATCAATTCTAACAGGGAGGGGACTGAAGCTTTCTTT.

This chain uses TRBV27 with TRBJ1-4; D uncertain. Trimming took 10 bases from V and 8 from J, leaving 17 bases between them. This CDR3 region has 13 residues. CDR1 and CDR2 (germline): MNHEY, SMNVEV (reference sequence). The CDR3 nucleotides are TGTGCCACCTCCCGCGGGTTGTCAGAAAAACTGTTTTTT. Protein sequence: CATSRGLSEKLFF.

This clone has only a few counts. The gene calls are TRBV9 and TRBJ1-2; D possibly corresponds to TRBD1 (5 bases). V was pared by 0 bases and J by 8 bases, with 8 bases between. Germline CDR1 is SGDLS and CDR2 is YYNGEE. The CDR3 totals 12 residues. The CDR3 is CASSVEGLGYTF. The CDR3 nucleotides are TGTGCCAGCAGCGTAGAGGGGTTAGGCTACACCTTC.

CDR3 sequence (DNA): TGTGCCAGCAGTCACAGGGGACCGAGCAATCAGCCCCAGCATTTT. This translates into CASSHRGPSNQPQHF. The chain recombines TRBV6-5 with TRBJ1-5; 7 bases match TRBD1. This CDR3 region has 15 residues. The V and J ends lost 5 bases and 1 base, in that order; junction bases with no gene match: 5. CDR1 MNHEY and CDR2 SVGAGI come from the germline V gene.